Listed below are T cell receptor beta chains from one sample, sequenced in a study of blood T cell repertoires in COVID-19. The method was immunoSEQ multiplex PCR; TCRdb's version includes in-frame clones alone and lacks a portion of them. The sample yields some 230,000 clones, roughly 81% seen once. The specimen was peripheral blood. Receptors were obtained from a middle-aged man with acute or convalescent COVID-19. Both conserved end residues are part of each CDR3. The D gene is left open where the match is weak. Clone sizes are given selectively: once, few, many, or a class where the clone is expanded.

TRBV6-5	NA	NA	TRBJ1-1	CASSPGRGRNTEAFF	TGTGCCAGCAGTCCGGGGAGAGGGAGGAACACTGAAGCTTTCTTT
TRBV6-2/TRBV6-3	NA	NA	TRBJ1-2	CASSYSRTQGGYTF	TGTGCCAGCAGTTACTCGAGGACCCAGGGGGGCTACACCTTC
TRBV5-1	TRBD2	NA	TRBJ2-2	CASSLTSGGDTGELFF	TGCGCCAGCAGCTTAACTAGCGGGGGGGACACCGGGGAGCTGTTTTTT
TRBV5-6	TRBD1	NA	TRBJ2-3	CASSWDSRGDTQYF	TGTGCCAGCAGCTGGGACAGCAGGGGAGATACGCAGTATTTT
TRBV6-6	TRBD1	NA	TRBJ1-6	CASRSGTANSPLHF	TGTGCCAGCAGGTCCGGGACAGCGAATTCACCCCTCCACTTT
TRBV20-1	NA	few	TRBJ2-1	CSASGKGRGDEQFF	TGCAGTGCTAGTGGGAAAGGCAGGGGCGATGAGCAGTTCTTC
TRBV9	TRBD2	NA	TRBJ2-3	CASAPGGGTTDTQYF	TGTGCCAGCGCTCCCGGGGGGGGCACCACAGATACGCAGTATTTT
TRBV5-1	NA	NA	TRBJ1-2	CASPKNIQGYSYTF	TGCGCCAGCCCGAAGAATATACAGGGCTATAGCTACACCTTC
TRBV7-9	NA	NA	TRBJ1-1	CASSPRGDTEAFF	TGTGCCAGCAGCCCGCGGGGTGACACTGAAGCTTTCTTT
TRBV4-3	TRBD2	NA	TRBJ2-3	CASSQGQAGGADTQYF	TGCGCCAGCAGCCAAGGTCAGGCGGGGGGGGCCGATACGCAGTATTTT
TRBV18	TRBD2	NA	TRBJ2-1	CASSPLSGGLGEQFF	TGTGCCAGCTCACCACTCAGCGGGGGGTTAGGCGAGCAGTTCTTC
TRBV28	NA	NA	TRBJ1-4	CASSWQTNEKLFF	TGTGCCAGCAGTTGGCAAACTAATGAAAAACTGTTTTTT
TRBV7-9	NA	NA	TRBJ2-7	CASSLANRGEAYEQYF	TGTGCCAGCAGCTTAGCGAATAGGGGTGAAGCCTACGAGCAGTACTTC
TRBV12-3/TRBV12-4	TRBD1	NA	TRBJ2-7	CASTLDRASQYF	TGTGCCAGCACCCTAGACAGGGCGTCGCAGTACTTC
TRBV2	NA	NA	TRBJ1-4	CASQTGVFNEKLFF	TGTGCCAGCCAGACAGGTGTATTTAATGAAAAACTGTTTTTT
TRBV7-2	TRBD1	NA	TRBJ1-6	CASSWGTANSPLHF	TGTGCCAGCAGCTGGGGGACAGCGAATTCACCCCTCCACTTT
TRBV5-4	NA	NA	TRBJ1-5	CASSRTGEPQHF	TGTGCCAGCAGTCGCACGGGGGAGCCCCAGCATTTT
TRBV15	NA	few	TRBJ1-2	CATSRDRHYGYTF	TGTGCCACCAGCAGAGATCGTCACTATGGCTACACCTTC
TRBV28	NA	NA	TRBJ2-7	CASGPGFYEQYF	TGTGCCAGCGGTCCGGGGTTCTACGAGCAGTACTTC
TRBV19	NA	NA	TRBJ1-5	CASTRMPQTGGSNQPQHF	TGTGCCAGTACCCGAATGCCCCAGACAGGAGGTAGCAATCAGCCCCAGCATTTT
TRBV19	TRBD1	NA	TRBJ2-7	CASSQPGQGYHEQYF	TGTGCCAGTAGTCAACCGGGACAGGGGTACCACGAGCAGTACTTC
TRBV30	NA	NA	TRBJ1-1	CAWSVRGGWAFF	TGTGCCTGGAGTGTACGCGGGGGATGGGCTTTCTTT
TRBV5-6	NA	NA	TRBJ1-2	CASSLEGGENYGYTF	TGTGCCAGCAGCTTGGAGGGTGGGGAGAACTATGGCTACACCTTC
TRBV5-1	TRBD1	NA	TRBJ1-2	CASSFFQGEGYTF	TGCGCCAGCAGCTTTTTCCAGGGGGAAGGCTACACCTTC
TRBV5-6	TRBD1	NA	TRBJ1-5	CASSNTGTGGLQPQHF	TGTGCCAGCAGCAATACCGGGACAGGGGGCTTGCAGCCCCAGCATTTT
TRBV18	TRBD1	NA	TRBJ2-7	CASSIGQGGSYEQYF	TGTGCCAGCTCGATAGGACAGGGAGGTAGCTACGAGCAGTACTTC
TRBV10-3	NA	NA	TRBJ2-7	CAISESGQKAYEQYF	TGTGCCATCAGTGAGTCGGGCCAGAAAGCCTACGAGCAGTACTTC
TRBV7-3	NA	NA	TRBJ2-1	CASSQNPRGASYNEQFF	TGTGCCAGCAGCCAAAACCCTCGGGGGGCCTCCTACAATGAGCAGTTCTTC
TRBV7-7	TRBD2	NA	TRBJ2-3	CASSPEGLAGGSAQYF	TGTGCCAGCAGCCCCGAGGGCCTAGCGGGGGGGAGCGCGCAGTATTTT
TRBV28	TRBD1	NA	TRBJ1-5	CASSSRDRGRESNQPQHF	TGTGCCAGCAGTTCCCGGGACAGGGGGCGTGAAAGCAATCAGCCCCAGCATTTT
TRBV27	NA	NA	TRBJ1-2	CASSFRDMSGYTF	TGTGCCAGCAGTTTCAGGGACATGAGTGGCTACACCTTC
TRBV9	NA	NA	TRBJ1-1	CASGDGNTEAFF	TGTGCCAGCGGCGACGGTAACACTGAAGCTTTCTTT
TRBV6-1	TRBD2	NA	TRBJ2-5	CASSELAGANNKETQYF	TGTGCCAGCAGTGAACTAGCGGGGGCAAACAATAAAGAGACCCAGTACTTC
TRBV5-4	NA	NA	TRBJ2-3	CASSLPPSDTQYF	TGTGCCAGCAGCTTGCCCCCGTCAGATACGCAGTATTTT
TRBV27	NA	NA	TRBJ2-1	CASSVLGGSYNEQFF	TGTGCCAGCAGCGTACTCGGGGGCTCCTACAATGAGCAGTTCTTC
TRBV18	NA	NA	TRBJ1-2	CASSPPAGNYGYTF	TGTGCCAGCTCACCACCGGCAGGCAACTATGGCTACACCTTC
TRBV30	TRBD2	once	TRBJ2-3	CARPTDSGGTDTQYF	TGTGCCCGACCCACCGATAGCGGGGGCACAGATACGCAGTATTTT
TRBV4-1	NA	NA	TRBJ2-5	CASSLSRDNNQETQYF	TGCGCCAGCAGCCTTTCGAGGGACAACAACCAAGAGACCCAGTACTTC
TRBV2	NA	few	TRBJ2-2	CAGTQGSGELFF	TGTGCCGGAACGCAGGGAAGCGGGGAGCTGTTTTTT
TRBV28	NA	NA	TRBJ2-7	CASSSSQAGLKHEQYF	TGTGCCAGCAGTTCATCCCAGGCAGGTCTGAAACACGAGCAGTACTTC
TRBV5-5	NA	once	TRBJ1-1	CASSLLGVGTEAFF	TGTGCCAGCAGCTTACTCGGGGTCGGCACTGAAGCTTTCTTT
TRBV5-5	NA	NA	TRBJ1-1	CASGAWQIMNTEAFF	TGTGCCAGCGGAGCTTGGCAGATTATGAACACTGAAGCTTTCTTT
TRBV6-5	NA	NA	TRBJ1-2	CASSPRVRASDYTF	TGTGCCAGCAGCCCCCGCGTCAGGGCATCGGACTACACCTTC
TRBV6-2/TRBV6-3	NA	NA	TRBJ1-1	CASSYSQESDEAFF	TGTGCCAGCAGTTACTCACAGGAGTCAGACGAAGCTTTCTTT
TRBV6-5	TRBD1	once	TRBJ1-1	CASGLSGTGNTEAFF	TGTGCCAGCGGATTGTCCGGGACAGGGAACACTGAAGCTTTCTTT
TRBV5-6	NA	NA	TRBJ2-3	CASSTTGEGADTQYF	TGTGCCAGCAGCACGACAGGGGAGGGGGCAGATACGCAGTATTTT
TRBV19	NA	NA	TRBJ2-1	CASSILTIAGLSEQFF	TGTGCCAGTAGTATACTCACAATTGCAGGGCTGAGTGAGCAGTTCTTC
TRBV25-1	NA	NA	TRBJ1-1	CASSSPDKRTEAFF	TGTGCCAGCAGCTCTCCTGACAAAAGAACTGAAGCTTTCTTT
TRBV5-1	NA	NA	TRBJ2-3	CASSLVGARDTQYF	TGCGCCAGCAGCTTGGTGGGGGCCAGAGATACGCAGTATTTT
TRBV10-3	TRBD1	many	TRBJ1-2	CAISVVPRTGPRSTNYGYTF	TGTGCCATCAGTGTAGTTCCAAGGACAGGACCTCGGTCTACTAACTATGGCTACACCTTC
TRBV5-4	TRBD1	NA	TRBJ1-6	CASSLLTGRYNSPLHF	TGTGCCAGCAGCTTGTTGACAGGGAGGTATAATTCACCCCTCCACTTT
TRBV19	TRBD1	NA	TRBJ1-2	CASTTGGGYTF	TGTGCCAGTACAACAGGGGGCGGCTACACCTTC
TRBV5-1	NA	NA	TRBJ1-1	CASSLGGQAVTEAFF	TGCGCCAGCAGCTTAGGCGGGCAAGCGGTTACTGAAGCTTTCTTT